Sequencing of this TCR beta chain was carried out in a study of blood T cell repertoires in COVID-19. The overall study: The study drew acute and convalescent COVID-19 samples from the United States, Italy and Spain. From T cells, B-cell-depleted T cells, or PBMCs came the material, which was cDNA or gDNA.

Source study methods: Amplified reference gene primers provided the basis for estimating nucleated cell counts. Using immunoSEQ multiplex PCR, the repertoire was profiled, and TCRdb retains in-frame clones only, with some absent. The D gene and trimming were derived from the DNA, and the V and J assignments and clone size from that table. The table has roughly 93,000 clones, roughly 80% seen once. There are 17 residues in the CDR3. Germline V lookup: CDR1 SGHVS, CDR2 FQNEAQ. J gave up 8 bases and V 0 bases, and 14 bases lay outside the gene matches. The sequenced sample consisted of peripheral blood. This TCR was sampled from a woman aged 80 or older with acute or convalescent COVID-19. The chain recombines TRBV7-8 with TRBJ2-3; 7 nucleotides line up with TRBD1. Here the CDR3 reads CASSLAESPGGPGTQYF. The CDR3 DNA is TGTGCCAGCAGCTTAGCGGAGTCCCCAGGGGGACCTGGTACGCAGTATTTT.